This TCR beta chain was retrieved from a study of T cell responses to AZD1222 COVID-19 vaccine. CDR1 is LGHNT, CDR2 FRNRAP, per germline. There are 12 residues in the CDR3. Trimming removed 3 bases from V and 9 bases from J, with 9 bases in between. Points from the study as a whole: It was only 6 or 7 AZD1222 recipients who were seropositive at baseline. Researchers took repertoire samples only after the peak T cell response had come.

Assay: immunoSEQ multiplex PCR; the TCRdb copy retains only in-frame clones and omits some. The table shows 84,000 or so clones, with 70% to 90% occurring only once. On this clone: Its antigen remains unknown.

Sequences were derived from peripheral blood, sampled on day 0 of AZD1222 vaccination. The V gene is TRBV12-5, the J gene TRBJ2-1; D unresolved. The receptor comes from an adult in good health. The CDR3 DNA sequence: TGTGCTAGTGGTTTAGGAAGTACTGAGCAGTTCTTC. Encoded protein: CASGLGSTEQFF. Looking up the rest from reference TRBV12-5 and TRBJ2-1 gives the full variable domain: DARVTQTPRHKVTEMGQEVTMRCQPILGHNTVFWYRQTMMQGLELLAYFRNRAPLDDSGMPKDRFSAEMPDATLATLKIQPSEPRDSAVYFCASGLGSTEQFFGPGTRLTVL.